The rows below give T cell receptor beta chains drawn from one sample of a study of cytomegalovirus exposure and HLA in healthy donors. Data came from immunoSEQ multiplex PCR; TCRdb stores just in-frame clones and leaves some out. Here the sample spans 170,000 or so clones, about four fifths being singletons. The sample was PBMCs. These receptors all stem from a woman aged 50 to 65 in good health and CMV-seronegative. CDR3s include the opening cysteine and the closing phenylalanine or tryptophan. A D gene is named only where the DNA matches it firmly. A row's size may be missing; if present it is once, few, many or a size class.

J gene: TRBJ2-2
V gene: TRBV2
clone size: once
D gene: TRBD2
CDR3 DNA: TGTGCCAGCAGTGGGGGGACTAGCTTAACCGGGGAGCTGTTTTTT
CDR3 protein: CASSGGTSLTGELFF

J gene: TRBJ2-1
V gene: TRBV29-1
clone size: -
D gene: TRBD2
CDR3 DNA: TGCAGCGTTGTCGTCGGCTGGGGGGGTGAGCAGTTCTTC
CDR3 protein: CSVVVGWGGEQFF

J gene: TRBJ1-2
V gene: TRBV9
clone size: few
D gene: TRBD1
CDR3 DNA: TGTGCCAGCAGCGTAGCTCTTTCGGGACAGGGACCCTATGGCTACACCTTC
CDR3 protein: CASSVALSGQGPYGYTF

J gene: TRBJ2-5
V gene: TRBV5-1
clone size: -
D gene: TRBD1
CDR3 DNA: TGCGCCAGCAGCTCAATGGGACAGTATCCAGAGACCCAGTACTTC
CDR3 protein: CASSSMGQYPETQYF

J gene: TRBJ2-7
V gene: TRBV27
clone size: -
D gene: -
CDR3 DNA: TGTGCCAGCAGTTTAGGGGGCTCACGCGAGCAGTACTTC
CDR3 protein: CASSLGGSREQYF

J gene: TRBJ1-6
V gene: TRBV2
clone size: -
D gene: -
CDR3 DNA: TGTGCCAGCAGTGTCAGAAACTATAATTCACCCCTCCACTTT
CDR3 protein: CASSVRNYNSPLHF

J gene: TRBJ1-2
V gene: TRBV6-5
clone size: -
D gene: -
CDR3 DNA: TGTGCCAGCAGTTACTCTACAGCTTATGGCTACACCTTC
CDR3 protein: CASSYSTAYGYTF

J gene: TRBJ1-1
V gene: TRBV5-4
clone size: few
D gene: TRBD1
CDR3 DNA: TGTGCCAGCAGCGATCTAGGGGGCTTTGGAGCTTTCTTT
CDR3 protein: CASSDLGGFGAFF

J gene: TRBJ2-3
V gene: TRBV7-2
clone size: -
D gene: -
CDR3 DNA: TGTGCCAGCAGCTTACCCGGAAAGCGGAGAGGCACAGATACGCAGTATTTT
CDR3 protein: CASSLPGKRRGTDTQYF

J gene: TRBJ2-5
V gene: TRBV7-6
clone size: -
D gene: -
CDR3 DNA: TGTGCCAGCAGCTTAGCTTCTAGCACAGAGACCCAGTACTTC
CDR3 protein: CASSLASSTETQYF

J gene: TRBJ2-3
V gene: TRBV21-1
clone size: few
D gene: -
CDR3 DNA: TGTGCCAGCGGCCTAGGGCAGGAGTCTAGCGAGGTAGATACGCAGTATTTT
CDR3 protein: CASGLGQESSEVDTQYF

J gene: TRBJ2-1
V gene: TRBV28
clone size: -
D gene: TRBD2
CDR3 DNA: TGTGCCAGCAAAATAGCGGGAGGTGGTAATGAGCAGTTCTTC
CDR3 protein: CASKIAGGGNEQFF